This T cell receptor beta chain was identified during a study of OX40 agonist ivuxolimab in advanced cancers. For the study at large: In this trial design, patients received ivuxolimab intravenously at 0.01 to 10 mg/kg every 2 weeks.

CDR1 and CDR2 (germline): PRHDT, FYEKMQ (reference sequence). The CDR3 consists of 13 residues. Trimming removed 6 bases at V and 4 bases at J, with 13 bases between. The method was immunoSEQ multiplex PCR; TCRdb's version includes in-frame clones alone and lacks a portion of them. The data contain around 50,000 clones, 85% of them seen just once; the ten biggest clones take up roughly 20%. The study, taken as a whole, reports: The CD4+ and CD8+ T cells in the blood had expanded clonally by week 6 at 0.1 to 3.0 mg/kg.

This clone was picked up a small number of times. Its antigen is as yet unknown. This chain links TRBV13 with TRBJ2-7, with D maybe TRBD1 (6 bases). The sequencing here drew on CD4+ or CD8+ T cells sorted from blood, taken in a trial of the OX40 agonist ivuxolimab. This clonotype was sampled from an adult with an advanced solid tumor such as melanoma, head and neck, liver or kidney cancer. The CDR3 loop reads CASRPADRYEQYF. The CDR3 DNA reads TGTGCCAGCAGACCCGCCGACAGGTACGAGCAGTACTTC.